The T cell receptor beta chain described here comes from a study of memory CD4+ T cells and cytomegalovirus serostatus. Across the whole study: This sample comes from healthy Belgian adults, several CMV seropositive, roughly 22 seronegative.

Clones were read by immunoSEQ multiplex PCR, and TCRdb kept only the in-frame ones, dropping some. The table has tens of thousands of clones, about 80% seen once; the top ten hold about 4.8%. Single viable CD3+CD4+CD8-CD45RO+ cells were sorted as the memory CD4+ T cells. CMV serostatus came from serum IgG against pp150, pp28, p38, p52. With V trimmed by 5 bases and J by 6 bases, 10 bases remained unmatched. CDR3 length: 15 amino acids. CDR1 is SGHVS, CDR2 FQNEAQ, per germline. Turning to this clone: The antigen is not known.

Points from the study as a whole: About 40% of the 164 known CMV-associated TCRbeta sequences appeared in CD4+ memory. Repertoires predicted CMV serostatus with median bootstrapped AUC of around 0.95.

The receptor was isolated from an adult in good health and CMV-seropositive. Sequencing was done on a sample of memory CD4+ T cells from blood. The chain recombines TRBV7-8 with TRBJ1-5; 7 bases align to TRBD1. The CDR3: CASSRDRVPGQPQHF. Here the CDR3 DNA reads TGTGCCAGCAGCCGCGACAGGGTTCCTGGTCAGCCCCAGCATTTT.